One and the same sample provided the 21 T cell receptor beta chains below, sequenced in a study of T cell changes during pregnancy in multiple sclerosis. The data were produced by immunoSEQ multiplex PCR, yet TCRdb's version contains in-frame clones alone and is incomplete. Found here are 95,000 to 150,000 clones, approximately 93% of them singletons; the top ten hold approximately 6.2%. Sequencing was performed on peripheral blood, taken before pregnancy. The receptor set was obtained from a female donor with multiple sclerosis, enrolled in a pregnancy study.

The chain uses TRBV7-9 and TRBJ2-7, with D possibly matching TRBD2 (5 bases). Germline V lookup: CDR1 SEHNR, CDR2 FQNEAQ (reference sequence). Trimming stripped 0 bases from V and 2 bases from J, with 17 bases between. The CDR3 consists of 17 residues. As DNA, the CDR3 is TGTGCCAGCAGCTTAGCGCGGGTAGGGTTACTTGCCTACGAGCAGTACTTC. Encoded protein: CASSLARVGLLAYEQYF.

The chain recombines TRBV10-3 with TRBJ1-1; a weak D match, TRBD1 (6 bases). Germline V CDR1 and CDR2: ENHRY, SYGVKD. V lost 11 bases to trimming and J lost 1 base, with 14 bases between them. The CDR3 sequence is 13 residues long. CDR3 region: CAGRGRENTEAFF. Written as DNA, the CDR3 is TGTGCCGGCAGGGGTAGGGAGAACACTGAAGCTTTCTTT.

The rearrangement joins TRBV4-2 to TRBJ2-1; the match to TRBD1 covers 9 bases. Germline CDR1 LGHNA, CDR2 YNFKEQ. After removal of 3 bases from V and 5 bases from J, the junction contained 2 bases not matched to a gene. The CDR3 loop spans 14 amino acids. The CDR3, as DNA: TGTGCCAGCAGCCAGGGACAGGGCAACAATGAGCAGTTCTTC. Translated: CASSQGQGNNEQFF.

The rearrangement uses TRBV30 and TRBJ1-1; D possibly corresponds to TRBD1 (5 bases). Trimming took 4 bases from V and 4 from J, leaving 7 bases between them. This CDR3 is built from 11 residues. From germline, CDR1 is GTSNPN and CDR2 SVGIG (reference sequence). The CDR3 spells CAWTQGTEAFF. CDR3 nucleotides: TGTGCCTGGACTCAGGGCACTGAAGCTTTCTTT.

The chain couples TRBV10-3 to TRBJ2-1; 9 nucleotides align to TRBD2. V dropped 2 bases and J dropped 7; count of bases not matched to a gene: 0. The CDR3 has 13 residues. The germline V gene encodes CDR1 ENHRY and CDR2 SYGVKD. The CDR3 protein is CAISESGGNEQFF. In DNA form, the CDR3 reads TGTGCCATCAGTGAGAGCGGGGGGAATGAGCAGTTCTTC.

The CDR3 coding sequence is TGTGCCAGCTCACCACCGTACAGCGGGCCGAACCAAGAGACCCAGTACTTC. This translates into CASSPPYSGPNQETQYF. J is TRBJ2-5 and V is TRBV18; D possibly corresponds to TRBD2 (6 bases). The germline V and J ends were trimmed by 0 bases and 0 bases, with 14 bases remaining between them. CDR1 is KGHSH and CDR2 is LQKENI in the germline V gene. CDR3 length: 17 amino acids. Full variable domain (remainder filled in from reference TRBV18 and TRBJ2-5): NAGVMQNPRHLVRRRGQEARLRCSPMKGHSHVYWYRQLPEEGLKFMVYLQKENIIDESGMPKERFSAEFPKEGPSILRIQQVVRGDSAAYFCASSPPYSGPNQETQYFGPGTRLLVL.

The rearrangement uses TRBV29-1 and TRBJ2-7; TRBD1 matches at 7 bases. Germline V lookup: CDR1 SQVTM, CDR2 ANQGSEA. With 6 bases clipped from V and 5 bases from J, the junction kept 10 bases outside the gene matches. CDR3 length equals 13 residues. CDR3 nucleotides: TGCAGCGTCGCATTACAGGGGTTCGACGAGCAGTACTTC. This translates into CSVALQGFDEQYF.

The chain uses TRBV6-1 and TRBJ1-1; TRBD1 agrees at 7 bases. Trimming at V came to 4 bases and at J to 10 bases, leaving 9 bases not matched to a gene. Germline V gene data show CDR1 as MNHNS and CDR2 as SASEGT. The CDR3 consists of 13 residues. CDR3 nucleotide sequence: TGTGCCAGCAGTGCCCTGGAGGGGGCAAGAGCTTTCTTT. Its protein product is CASSALEGARAFF.

The rearrangement uses TRBV18 and TRBJ2-1, with 10 bases identical to TRBD1. Germline CDR1 reads KGHSH; CDR2 reads LQKENI. V dropped 2 bases and J dropped 6; count of bases not matched to a gene: 4. The CDR3 has 15 residues. The CDR3 reads CASSPGGQGPNEQFF. The CDR3 DNA follows: TGTGCCAGCTCACCAGGGGGACAGGGGCCCAATGAGCAGTTCTTC.

This rearrangement joins TRBV5-4 to TRBJ2-5; 15 bases map to TRBD2. This CDR3 region has 16 residues. Trimming at V came to 5 bases and at J to 3 bases, leaving 5 bases not matched to a gene. Germline assignment: CDR1 SGHNT and CDR2 YYREEE (reference sequence). The chain's CDR3 is CASRKGLAGGKETQYF. The CDR3 nucleotides read TGTGCCAGCAGGAAGGGACTAGCGGGGGGTAAAGAGACCCAGTACTTC.

The table lists this clone with a count of one. The CDR3 loop reads CASSERDLAVPTQYF. DNA for the CDR3: TGTGCCAGCAGCGAAAGGGACCTAGCGGTACCTACGCAGTATTTT. This chain uses TRBV5-4 with TRBJ2-3; 7 nucleotides align to TRBD2. There are 15 residues in the CDR3. CDR1 is SGHNT and CDR2 is YYREEE in the germline V gene (reference sequence). With V trimmed by 4 bases and J by 8 bases, 13 bases remained unmatched.

The V call is TRBV25-1, the J call TRBJ2-5, with 8 positions matching TRBD1. Germline lookup yields CDR1 MGHDK and CDR2 SYGVNS. V shed 2 bases and J 1 base; nucleotides not matched to a gene: 6. This CDR3 spans 16 amino acids. The CDR3 spells CASSEGTGAPQETQYF. The DNA of the CDR3 is TGTGCCAGCAGTGAAGGGACAGGAGCACCCCAAGAGACCCAGTACTTC. Full variable domain (rest looked up from reference TRBV25-1 and TRBJ2-5): EADIYQTPRYLVIGTGKKITLECSQTMGHDKMYWYQQDPGMELHLIHYSYGVNSTEKGDLSSESTVSRIRTEHFPLTLESARPSHTSQYLCASSEGTGAPQETQYFGPGTRLLVL.

The chain has TRBV28 and TRBJ2-7; 7 bases agree with TRBD2. Germline lookup yields CDR1 MDHEN and CDR2 SYDVKM. The CDR3 is made up of 17 amino acids. J was trimmed by 0 bases and V by 3 bases; bases with no gene match: 11. CDR3 sequence: CASSFLSSGSTSYEQYF. CDR3 DNA sequence: TGTGCCAGCAGTTTCCTGAGTAGCGGGTCTACCTCCTACGAGCAGTACTTC.

This chain joins TRBV9 and TRBJ1-2, with 8 bases fitting TRBD1. Trimming cost V 0 bases and J 8 bases; bases outside gene matches: 3. CDR1 SGDLS and CDR2 YYNGEE come from the germline V gene. CDR3 size: 13 residues. DNA for the CDR3: TGTGCCAGCAGCGTAGAAACAGGGGGAGGCTACACCTTC. Translation gives CASSVETGGGYTF.

This chain joins TRBV6-5 and TRBJ2-7; 10 bases match TRBD2. With V trimmed by 3 bases and J by 3 bases, 8 bases remained unmatched. The CDR3 contains 16 residues. Germline values: CDR1 MNHEY, CDR2 SVGAGI. For the CDR3, the DNA is TGTGCCAGCAGTTATCGAGCGGGAGGGCCATTCTACGAGCAGTACTTC. This sequence encodes CASSYRAGGPFYEQYF.

The chain uses TRBV5-6 and TRBJ2-3, with D possibly being TRBD2 (5 bases). From germline, CDR1 is SGHDT and CDR2 YYEEEE. V was clipped by 3 bases and J by 0 bases, with 14 bases between them. CDR3 length: 16 amino acids. The CDR3 sequence: CASSSPGVASTDTQYF. The CDR3 coding sequence is TGTGCCAGCAGCTCCCCCGGGGTGGCTAGCACAGATACGCAGTATTTT.

The chain joins TRBV2 to TRBJ1-2; TRBD1 matches at 10 bases. Germline V gene data show CDR1 as SNHLY and CDR2 as FYNNEI. Trimming took 4 bases from V and 4 from J; bases not matched to a gene: 3. This CDR3 has 14 residues. This chain's CDR3 is CASSAGQGSYGYTF. The CDR3 DNA reads TGTGCCAGCAGTGCGGGACAGGGGTCCTATGGCTACACCTTC.

The rearrangement joins TRBV6-6 to TRBJ2-1, with 12 bases fitting TRBD2. The CDR3 totals 16 residues. Germline CDR1 MNHNY, CDR2 SVGAGI (reference sequence). J was trimmed by 0 bases and V by 7 bases; bases with no gene match: 4. Written as DNA, the CDR3 is TGTGCCAGCACCTCGACTAGCGGGAGCTCCTACAATGAGCAGTTCTTC. Amino acids: CASTSTSGSSYNEQFF.

The chain joins TRBV28 to TRBJ2-7, with unresolved D. The CDR3 spans 12 residues. Germline CDR1 reads MDHEN; CDR2 reads SYDVKM. V was cut by 4 bases and J by 0 bases, with 4 bases left in between. This CDR3 is CASSSSSYEQYF. The CDR3 nucleotides read TGTGCCAGCAGTTCCAGCTCCTACGAGCAGTACTTC.

V is TRBV13 and J is TRBJ2-7; D ambiguous. V was clipped by 5 bases and J by 7 bases, with 15 bases between them. The CDR3 spans 13 residues. CDR1 is PRHDT and CDR2 is FYEKMQ in the germline V gene (reference sequence). Here the CDR3 DNA reads TGTGCCAGCAGCCCCGGCCCCCGGCGGGAGCAGTACTTC. Translating gives CASSPGPRREQYF.

This chain connects TRBV7-8 to TRBJ2-5, with TRBD1 matching over 10 bases. This CDR3 has 16 residues. After removal of 0 bases from V and 7 bases from J, the junction contained 8 bases not matched to a gene. CDR1 and CDR2 from the germline V gene are SGHVS and FQNEAQ. The CDR3: CASSLAGQGLWRTQYF. DNA of the CDR3: TGTGCCAGCAGCTTAGCGGGACAGGGGTTATGGAGGACCCAGTACTTC.